The 20 T cell receptor beta chains below come from one sample, sequenced in a study of T cells in Graves' hyperthyroidism and ophthalmopathy. Using RNA transcripts as the source, TCR beta CDR3 regions were amplified. RT-PCR in the first round (using the HTBI primer set) targeted the TCR CDR3. One entry per CDR3 protein, called by TCRdb with MiXCR from the multiplex PCR reads. Among around 690,000 distinct CDR3 sequences, roughly 17% were seen once, and the ten largest hold about 14%. Sequencing used blood. The receptor source for this set is a man in his fifties with Graves' hyperthyroidism.

This clonotype occurred a few times. The chain has TRBV7-9 and TRBJ1-5; the match to TRBD1 covers 7 bases. The CDR3 is made up of 15 amino acids. Germline lookup yields CDR1 SEHNR and CDR2 FQNEAQ (reference sequence). Trimming removed 6 bases from V and 3 bases from J; junction bases left unmatched: 8. In DNA form, the CDR3 reads TGTGCCAGCAGTGCGGAAGGGGGCCTCAATCAGCCCCAGCATTTT. It yields the protein CASSAEGGLNQPQHF.

This clonotype appeared a few times. Its ends do not fully match the called genes, so a read error is possible. The CDR3 bases are TGCGCCAGCAGCCAAGCGACAGGCGATCAGCCCCAGCATTTT. It specifies CASSQATGDQPQHF. The chain couples TRBV11-2 to TRBJ1-5, with D possibly being TRBD1 (6 bases). CDR3 length equals 14 residues. The V gene's germline CDR1 is SGHAT and CDR2 FQNNGV. The full variable domain, with the rest looked up from reference TRBV11-2 and TRBJ1-5, is EAGVAQSPRYKIIEKRQSVAFWCNPISGHATLYWYQQILGQGPKLLIQFQNNGVVDDSQLPKDRFSAERLKGVDSTLKIQPAKLEDSAVYLCASSQATGDQPQHFGDGTRLSIL.

Notes on this clonotype: Because it lacks the conserved phenylalanine or tryptophan at the end, this CDR3 is likely a read error. This sequence joins TRBV30 and TRBJ1-4, with no clear D. V shed 4 bases and J shed 0 bases, with 12 bases lying between them. The CDR3 loop spans 15 amino acids. CDR1 and CDR2 from the germline V gene are GTSNPN and SVGIG (reference sequence). CDR3 coding DNA: TGTGCCTGGAACTTTGGTGCGTCAACTAATGAAAAACTGTTTTTA. Its protein is CAWNFGASTNEKLFL.

This clonotype showed up many times. V is TRBV18 and J is TRBJ2-1; 7 positions agree with TRBD1. V lost 0 bases to trimming and J lost 9 bases; unmatched junction nucleotides: 2. This CDR3 spans 13 amino acids. Germline V gives CDR1 KGHSH, CDR2 LQKENI. The DNA of the CDR3 is TGTGCCAGCTCACCACCGGCAGGGGGTGAGCAGTTCTTC. The encoded protein is CASSPPAGGEQFF.

This clonotype was found many times. For the CDR3, the DNA is TGCGCCAGCAGCTTGGGTTCGGTCCACGAGCAGTACTTC. Protein sequence: CASSLGSVHEQYF. This chain joins TRBV5-1 and TRBJ2-7; D gene unclear. V lost 0 bases and J 5 bases, leaving 9 bases between the germline ends. The CDR3 sequence is 13 residues long. The germline V gene has CDR1 SGHRS and CDR2 YFSETQ.

This clonotype has at least ten counts. The chain is built from TRBV20-1 and TRBJ2-1, with 8 bases fitting TRBD1. The CDR3 spans 14 residues. Trimming removed 5 bases from V and 4 bases from J; junction bases left unmatched: 7. Germline V gene sequence: CDR1 DFQATT, CDR2 SNEGSKA (reference sequence). The CDR3 region is CSAVYRDRYNEQFF. The CDR3 nucleotides read TGCAGTGCTGTGTACCGGGACAGGTACAATGAGCAGTTCTTC.

V and J are TRBV27 and TRBJ2-7; maybe TRBD2 (6 bases). This CDR3 is built from 14 residues. Germline V gene lookup returns CDR1 MNHEY and CDR2 SMNVEV (reference sequence). V lost 2 bases and J 2 bases, leaving 10 bases between the germline ends. Here the CDR3 reads CASSLARGTYEQYF. In DNA form, the CDR3 reads TGTGCCAGCAGTTTAGCCCGGGGGACCTACGAGCAGTACTTC.

This clonotype was seen ten or more times. The chain links TRBV11-2 to TRBJ2-7; 8 nucleotides agree with TRBD1. The CDR3 is 16 amino acids. V dropped 5 bases and J dropped 0; count of bases not matched to a gene: 9. CDR1 is SGHAT, CDR2 FQNNGV, per germline. This CDR3 reads CASSIIPGTGSYEQYF. CDR3 coding DNA: TGTGCCAGCAGCATCATACCCGGGACAGGCTCCTACGAGCAGTACTTC. Supplemented by reference TRBV11-2 and TRBJ2-7, the full variable domain reads EAGVAQSPRYKIIEKRQSVAFWCNPISGHATLYWYQQILGQGPKLLIQFQNNGVVDDSQLPKDRFSAERLKGVDSTLKIQPAKLEDSAVYLCASSIIPGTGSYEQYFGPGTRLTVT.

This clonotype was seen repeatedly, ten times or more. The chain couples TRBV4-1 to TRBJ1-6; weak D call: TRBD1 (5 bases). Germline-derived CDR1 and CDR2 are MGHRA and YSYEKL. Trimming removed 1 base from V and 8 bases from J, with 12 bases in between. The CDR3 consists of 15 residues. DNA of the CDR3: TGCGCCAGCAGCCAAGTTGGGGTGGGGGATTCACCCCTCCACTTT. Its protein product is CASSQVGVGDSPLHF.

A word on this clonotype: A clone one base away is much larger, so this may be a read error. It is likely a read error, because the conserved phenylalanine at the end of the CDR3 is missing. The CDR3 loop is CASSVLTSGKLNEQFI. The DNA of the CDR3 is TGTGCCAGCAGTGTATTGACTAGCGGGAAACTCAATGAGCAGTTCATC. The V gene is TRBV6-2 or TRBV6-3, the J gene TRBJ2-1, with 11 nucleotides matching TRBD2. V shed 5 bases and J 6 bases; nucleotides not matched to a gene: 9. The germline gives CDR1 MNHEY, CDR2 SVGEGT. The CDR3 is 16 amino acids.

The sample holds many counts of this clonotype. The gene calls are TRBV7-9 and TRBJ2-5; no clear D gene. CDR3 length: 13 residues. The germline CDR1 and CDR2 sequences are SEHNR and FQNEAQ (reference sequence). The V and J ends lost 0 bases and 5 bases respectively, with 7 bases between them. This chain's CDR3 is CASSLAGRETQYF. The CDR3 DNA follows: TGTGCCAGCAGCTTAGCGGGAAGGGAGACCCAGTACTTC.

As to this clonotype: Germline and junction disagree at one end, which may indicate a read error. As DNA, the CDR3 is TGTGTCATCAGTGAGTCATCGGGAGTGTTAGATACGCAGTATTTT. It translates to CVISESSGVLDTQYF. The chain recombines TRBV10-3 with TRBJ2-3; TRBD2 is a possible D gene (6 bases). Per germline, CDR1 ENHRY and CDR2 SYGVKD. The CDR3 is 15 residues long.

This clonotype came up many times. The genes are TRBV3-1 and TRBJ1-2; perhaps TRBD1 as D (6 bases). The CDR3 length is 14 residues. CDR1 and CDR2 from the germline V gene are LGHDT and YNNKEL (reference sequence). V lost 4 bases and J 6 bases, leaving 15 bases between the germline ends. This CDR3 reads CASSPGGTLDGYTF. The CDR3 DNA follows: TGTGCCAGCAGCCCCGGGGGGACACTTGATGGCTACACCTTC.

This rearrangement joins TRBV2 to TRBJ2-7; D possibly uses TRBD1 or TRBD2 (5 bases each). V was shortened by 11 bases and J by 4 bases, with 15 bases between the two germline ends. CDR1 SNHLY and CDR2 FYNNEI come from the germline V gene. This CDR3 comprises 12 residues. CDR3 sequence: CAGRDLAYEQYF. The CDR3 coding sequence is TGTGCCGGAAGGGACCTCGCTTACGAGCAGTACTTC. The full variable domain, with the rest looked up from reference TRBV2 and TRBJ2-7, is EPEVTQTPSHQVTQMGQEVILRCVPISNHLYFYWYRQILGQKVEFLVSFYNNEISEKSEIFDDQFSVERPDGSNFTLKIRSTKLEDSAMYFCAGRDLAYEQYFGPGTRLTVT.

This clonotype was counted at least ten times. The rearrangement joins TRBV7-9 to TRBJ2-1; D is ambiguous. This CDR3 comprises 14 residues. Trimming left V 4 bases short and J 5 bases short, with 12 bases between. Germline values: CDR1 SEHNR, CDR2 FQNEAQ (reference sequence). CDR3 sequence reads: CASSSRGQDNEQFF. DNA of the CDR3: TGTGCCAGCAGCTCCCGTGGGCAAGACAATGAGCAGTTCTTC.

The chain employs TRBV7-9 and TRBJ2-3, with a tentative D call TRBD1 (5 bases). This CDR3 comprises 14 residues. Germline CDR1 reads SEHNR; CDR2 reads FQNEAQ (reference sequence). V lost 3 bases to trimming and J lost 2 bases, with 9 bases between them. The CDR3 bases are TGTGCCAGCAGCTTCCAGGGTGACACAGATACGCAGTATTTT. Its translation: CASSFQGDTDTQYF.

V usage is TRBV19 and J usage is TRBJ1-5; D possibly corresponds to TRBD1 (6 bases). CDR3 length: 16 residues. Germline assignment: CDR1 LNHDA and CDR2 SQIVND (reference sequence). Trimming took 0 bases from V and 2 from J, leaving 11 bases between them. The CDR3 reads CASSIEQTGGNQPQHF. The CDR3 region has the DNA TGTGCCAGTAGTATAGAACAGACAGGAGGCAATCAGCCCCAGCATTTT.

The chain links TRBV28 to TRBJ2-1; D perhaps matches TRBD2 (5 bases). This CDR3 region has 13 residues. The germline V gene encodes CDR1 MDHEN and CDR2 SYDVKM. Trimming stripped 7 bases from V and 7 bases from J, with 14 bases between. The CDR3 DNA sequence: TGTGCCAGCACCCCCCCCACTAGAAATGAGCAGTTCTTC. Translation: CASTPPTRNEQFF.

This chain connects TRBV25-1 to TRBJ2-1; 12 nucleotides match TRBD2. The CDR3 contains 14 residues. After removal of 3 bases from V and 6 bases from J, the junction contained 0 bases not matched to a gene. Germline V gene lookup returns CDR1 MGHDK and CDR2 SYGVNS. In DNA form, the CDR3 reads TGTGCCAGCAGTGAGACTAGCGGGAGCAATGAGCAGTTCTTC. Residues: CASSETSGSNEQFF.

This clonotype was detected ten times or more. J is TRBJ2-7 and V is TRBV2; possibly TRBD1 or TRBD2 for D (6 bases each). Trimming cost V 0 bases and J 4 bases, with 10 bases left between them. The germline V gene encodes CDR1 SNHLY and CDR2 FYNNEI. This CDR3 spans 14 amino acids. The CDR3 bases are TGTGCCAGCAGTGAAGCTGGGGGGCTATACGAGCAGTACTTC. Translated, it gives CASSEAGGLYEQYF.